The source of this T cell receptor (beta chain) is a study of technical replicates of blood from a handful of donors. Unmatched junction bases numbered 2, after V lost 2 bases and J lost 6 bases. The germline gives CDR1 SGHRS, CDR2 YFSETQ. This CDR3 comprises 14 residues. Clones were read by immunoSEQ multiplex PCR, and TCRdb kept only the in-frame ones, dropping some. Here the sample spans 60,000 to 65,000 clones, around nine tenths being singletons. In its sample, this clone ranks as medium-sized (0.01 to 0.1%). Sequencing was done on a sample of PBMCs. The TCR was taken from a human donor in good health. Some clones in this sample may be carry-over from other donors' samples. The V gene is TRBV5-1, the J gene TRBJ2-1, with 10 bases fitting TRBD2. CDR3 residues: CASSLAGGFNEQFF. CDR3 sequence (DNA): TGCGCCAGCAGCTTAGCGGGAGGGTTCAATGAGCAGTTCTTC.